This T cell receptor beta chain is from a study of T cell responses to AZD1222 COVID-19 vaccine. Measured with immunoSEQ multiplex PCR; TCRdb has only the in-frame clones, and not every one. The sample yields more than 100,000 clones, about nine tenths seen once. With respect to this clone: Its antigen is still unknown.

The V gene lost 6 bases and the J gene lost 4 bases, with 12 bases spanning the gap. CDR3 length: 13 residues. The germline gives CDR1 LNHDA, CDR2 SQIVND (reference sequence). Overall study findings and caveats: White British ancestry dominated among donors, who included more females, and clonal diversity was possibly underestimated.

This TCR was sampled from an adult in good health. This sample comprised peripheral blood, obtained on day 0 of AZD1222 vaccination. The rearrangement joins TRBV19 to TRBJ1-2; D is undetermined. The CDR3 loop is CASSRDMPYGYTF. CDR3 nucleotide sequence: TGTGCCAGTAGCCGTGACATGCCCTATGGCTACACCTTC.